One sample yielded the 6 T cell receptor beta chains listed below, sequenced in a study of T cell repertoires in cytomegalovirus infection. For these receptors, no antigen is known. TCRdb recomputed calls from the reads with MiXCR, one row per CDR3 protein. The data contain around 300,000 distinct CDR3 sequences, 25% of them singletons. Here the sequenced sample was cultured PBMCs, taken from culture after CMV antigen stimulation. All receptors come from a human donor in good health (CMV status not recorded). Some clones in this sample may be carry-over from other donors' samples.

Comments on this clonotype: A much larger clone lies one base from this, so it may be a read error. The chain joins TRBV5-3 to TRBJ2-1; the D gene is possibly TRBD1 (6 bases). TRBV5-3 is marked as an open reading frame, function uncertain. The CDR3 runs to 13 residues. This CDR3 reads CASSFGQYNEQFF. For the CDR3, the DNA is TGTGCCAGCAGCTTCGGACAGTACAATGAGCAGTTCTTC.

V and J are TRBV4-1 and TRBJ2-1, with D unclear. Trimming pared 1 base from V and 0 bases from J, leaving 10 bases between. The CDR3 has 16 amino acids. Germline V gene data show CDR1 as MGHRA and CDR2 as YSYEKL. The CDR3 DNA is TGCGCCAGCAGCCAAGTAAGGCCCAGCTCCTACAATGAGCAGTTCTTC. This codes for CASSQVRPSSYNEQFF.

There are a few counts of this clonotype. The chain uses TRBV7-2 and TRBJ2-5, with a tentative D call TRBD1 (5 bases). The CDR3 consists of 14 residues. The germline V gene has CDR1 SGHTA and CDR2 FQGNSA. V was shortened by 5 bases and J by 5 bases, with 15 bases between the two germline ends. The CDR3 DNA reads TGTGCCAGCAGCCCCGCCCGGCCAGGGGAGACCCAGTACTTC. Encoded protein: CASSPARPGETQYF. The whole variable domain, filled in from reference TRBV7-2 and TRBJ2-5, reads GAGVSQSPSNKVTEKGKDVELRCDPISGHTALYWYRQSLGQGLEFLIYFQGNSAPDKSGLPSDRFSAERTGGSVSTLTIQRTQQEDSAVYLCASSPARPGETQYFGPGTRLLVL.

DNA for the CDR3: TGTGCCAGCAGTTCATTAGGGACGGCGAACACTGAAGCTTTCTTT. Translated, it gives CASSSLGTANTEAFF. V usage is TRBV27 and J usage is TRBJ1-1; weak D call: TRBD1 (5 bases). Looked up from germline, CDR1 is MNHEY and CDR2 is SMNVEV (reference sequence). The V and J ends lost 4 bases and 1 base respectively, with 13 bases between them. CDR3 size: 15 residues.

This clonotype was counted between two and nine times. The rearrangement joins TRBV20-1 to TRBJ2-1, with 7 bases lining up with TRBD2. Germline lookup yields CDR1 DFQATT and CDR2 SNEGSKA (reference sequence). V was pared by 7 bases and J by 0 bases, with 12 bases of the junction left unmatched. CDR3 length equals 16 residues. The CDR3 nucleotides are TGCAGTGAAAGTAGGCTAGCGGTCCACTCCTACAATGAGCAGTTCTTC. Translation gives CSESRLAVHSYNEQFF.

This clonotype was recorded many times. The rearrangement links TRBV7-2 to TRBJ2-3; D gene unclear. The germline V gene encodes CDR1 SGHTA and CDR2 FQGNSA. This CDR3 is 13 amino acids long. The V gene lost 5 bases and the J gene lost 4 bases, with 10 bases spanning the gap. CDR3 nucleotides: TGTGCCAGCAGCACCATTCCCCCAGATACGCAGTATTTT. Its translation is CASSTIPPDTQYF.